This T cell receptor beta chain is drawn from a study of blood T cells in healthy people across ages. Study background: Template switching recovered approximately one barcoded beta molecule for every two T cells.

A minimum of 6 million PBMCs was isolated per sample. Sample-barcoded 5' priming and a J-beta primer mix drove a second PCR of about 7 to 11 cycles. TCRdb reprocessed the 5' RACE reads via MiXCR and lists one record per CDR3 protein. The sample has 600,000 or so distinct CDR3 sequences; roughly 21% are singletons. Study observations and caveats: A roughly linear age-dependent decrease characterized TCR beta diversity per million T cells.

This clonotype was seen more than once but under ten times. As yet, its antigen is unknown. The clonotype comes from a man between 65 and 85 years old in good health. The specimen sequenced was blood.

The CDR3 loop reads CASSQVASGGLAKNIQYF. In DNA, the CDR3 is TGTGCCAGCAGCCAAGTCGCGTCAGGCGGCCTAGCCAAAAACATTCAGTACTTC. This chain joins TRBV3-1 and TRBJ2-4; no clear D gene. Per the germline V gene, CDR1 is LGHDT and CDR2 is YNNKEL (reference sequence). The CDR3 runs 18 residues. Trimming took off 1 base at V and 0 bases at J, with 16 bases between the two ends.